Listed below are T cell receptor beta chains from one sample, sequenced in a study of memory CD4+ T cells and cytomegalovirus serostatus. Clones were sequenced by immunoSEQ multiplex PCR, and TCRdb holds only the in-frame ones, with some missing. The sample lists about 59,000 clones; roughly 81% were seen once. Material: memory CD4+ T cells from blood. All receptors derive from an adult in good health and CMV-seronegative. Each CDR3 is given with its conserved first and last residue. D genes are given only for firm matches. Clone size appears in some rows only: once, few, many, or a class for an expanded clone.

v_call	j_call	d_call	clone_size	cdr3_nt	cdr3_aa
TRBV28	TRBJ1-2	NA	NA	TGTGCCAGCAGTCTAACAAACTATGGCTACACCTTC	CASSLTNYGYTF
TRBV19	TRBJ2-7	TRBD2	NA	TGTGCCAGCTCCGCACAGCGGGAGCCGGGCGAGCAGTACTTC	CASSAQREPGEQYF
TRBV6-1	TRBJ1-5	TRBD1	NA	TGTGCCAGCAGTGACCGGGACAGGGTAGGTAATCAGCCCCAGCATTTT	CASSDRDRVGNQPQHF
TRBV6-6	TRBJ1-1	NA	NA	TGTGCCAGCAGTAATGGAGCGAGGGCGAACACTGAAGCTTTCTTT	CASSNGARANTEAFF
TRBV6-5	TRBJ2-7	NA	NA	TGTGCCAGCAGTTATCGAGGCAACCCCTCCTACGAGCAGTACTTC	CASSYRGNPSYEQYF
TRBV5-4	TRBJ1-5	NA	few	TGTGCCAGCAGCTTGTTGGGGGGGCCCCAGCATTTT	CASSLLGGPQHF
TRBV4-1	TRBJ2-5	NA	NA	TGCGCAAAAGGGAATCAAGAGACCCAGTACTTC	CAKGNQETQYF
TRBV4-1	TRBJ2-6	NA	NA	TGCGCCAGCAGCCAACAGGGTGCGGGCTTAGGATCTGGGGCCAACGTCCTGACTTTC	CASSQQGAGLGSGANVLTF
TRBV11-1	TRBJ2-3	NA	NA	TGTGCCAGCAGTCGCGAATCTTGGGCAGATACGCAGTATTTT	CASSRESWADTQYF
TRBV14	TRBJ2-1	TRBD2	NA	TGTGCCAGCAGCCAAGCGGGACTAGCTCGGTACAATGAGCAGTTCTTC	CASSQAGLARYNEQFF
TRBV18	TRBJ2-7	NA	NA	TGTGCCAGCTCACCCGACGGGTACGAGCAGTACTTC	CASSPDGYEQYF
TRBV27	TRBJ1-2	TRBD1	few	TGTGCCAGCAGTCCCCCGGGACAGGGGATCGGCGGCTACACCTTC	CASSPPGQGIGGYTF
TRBV5-4	TRBJ2-1	TRBD2	NA	TGTGCCAGCAGGGGGGGACTAGCGGAGAACAATGAGCAGTTCTTC	CASRGGLAENNEQFF
TRBV4-2	TRBJ2-2	NA	NA	TGTGCCAGCAGCCAAGAGCCGGGGGCCACCGGGGAGCTGTTTTTT	CASSQEPGATGELFF
TRBV5-1	TRBJ2-7	TRBD1	NA	TGCGCCAGCAGCTTGGCCCTGGACAGGACCTACGAGCAGTACTTC	CASSLALDRTYEQYF
TRBV7-2	TRBJ1-5	TRBD1	NA	TGTGCCAGCAGCTTAAGAAGTCCGGGACAGGGTAATCAGCCCCAGCATTTT	CASSLRSPGQGNQPQHF
TRBV14	TRBJ2-2	TRBD1	NA	TGTGCCAGCAGCTACGGGACAGCCACCCGAGTCACCGGGGAGCTGTTTTTT	CASSYGTATRVTGELFF
TRBV7-8	TRBJ2-1	TRBD2	once	TGTGCCAGCAGCTTATCTAGCGGTACCTACAATGAGCAGTTCTTC	CASSLSSGTYNEQFF
TRBV5-4	TRBJ2-5	TRBD2	NA	TGTGCCAGCAGCTGGACTAGCGGGTTGCAAGAGACCCAGTACTTC	CASSWTSGLQETQYF
TRBV5-4	TRBJ2-5	NA	NA	TGTGCCAGCAGCTACGGGCCCCAAGAGACCCAGTACTTC	CASSYGPQETQYF
TRBV13	TRBJ1-3	NA	NA	TGTGCCAGCAGCTTGGTAGGATCTGGAAACACCATATATTTT	CASSLVGSGNTIYF
TRBV6-1	TRBJ2-3	NA	NA	TGTGCCAGCCTGCAGGGGCCCAGCACAGATACGCAGTATTTT	CASLQGPSTDTQYF
TRBV14	TRBJ2-7	TRBD1	few	TGTGCCAGCAGCCATATCGGGACAGGGTCTTACGAGCAGTACTTC	CASSHIGTGSYEQYF
TRBV27	TRBJ1-2	NA	NA	TGTGCCAGCAGCCAATCTGGAGGATTTGGCTACACCTTC	CASSQSGGFGYTF